The clone carrying this TCR beta chain appeared many times. The data were taken from a study of human T cells and chemical hapten exposure. Time point described: pre-sensitization, week 0. The treatment was: therapeutic diphenylcyclopropenone sensitization with weekly scalp DPC. Venepuncture was done earlier than the placement of each patch test. The V segment lost 9 bases and the J segment 2 bases; nucleotides outside the gene matches: 15. Looked up from germline, CDR1 is KGHDR and CDR2 is SFDVKD. This CDR3 region has 18 residues. Each CDR3 protein gets one entry after TCRdb re-called the RACE reads with MiXCR. The sample contains approximately 52,000 distinct CDR3 sequences, approximately 9.8% of which appear only once.

The source material was whole blood, sampled in connection with sensitization to the hapten diphenylcyclopropenone (DPC). The rearrangement links TRBV24-1 to TRBJ2-3; TRBD1 matches at 11 bases. This clonotype originated in a woman aged 40 to 50 with alopecia areata. Some clones in this sample may be carry-over from other donors' samples. The CDR3 nucleotides read TGTGCCACCGATCAACCTTGGACAGGGGGCGTTCCCACAGATACGCAGTATTTT. Protein: CATDQPWTGGVPTDTQYF.